These T cell receptor beta chains were read from a single sample in a study of Graves' ophthalmopathy and Graves' hyperthyroidism. TCRdb re-called the multiplex PCR reads through MiXCR, storing one row per CDR3 protein. Of under 800,000 distinct CDR3 sequences detected, 22% appear once; the ten largest clones hold around 6.9%. The sequenced sample was peripheral blood. The receptors shown here come from a woman aged 18-35 years with stable Graves' hyperthyroidism. Some clones in this sample may be carry-over from other donors' samples. Each CDR3 is given with its conserved first and last residue. A D gene is named only where the DNA matches it firmly. Size values are once, few and many counts, or a class for expanded clones, and some rows have none.

TRBV30	13	TRBJ2-7	many	NA	TGTGCCTGGAGTACGGGTGGCTCCTACGAGCAGTACTTC	CAWSTGGSYEQYF
TRBV28	13	TRBJ2-5	NA	NA	TGTGCCAGCAGTAGACACTACCAAGAGACCCAGTACTTC	CASSRHYQETQYF
TRBV3-1	14	TRBJ1-5	many	NA	TGTGCCAGCAGCCAAGTTAATTCTGGTCAGCCCCAGCATTTT	CASSQVNSGQPQHF
TRBV7-9	15	TRBJ2-7	many	TRBD1	TGTGCCAGCAGCAGAGTCGGGGACAGCCCCTACGAGCAGTACTTC	CASSRVGDSPYEQYF
TRBV19	15	TRBJ1-1	NA	TRBD1	TGTGCCAGTAGGACAGGGGCCCAAATGAACACTGAAGCTTTCTTT	CASRTGAQMNTEAFF
TRBV29-1	15	TRBJ2-5	NA	TRBD2	TGCAGCGTTGAAGATCCGGGGGGATCACAAGAGACCCAGTACTTC	CSVEDPGGSQETQYF
TRBV12-3/TRBV12-4	16	TRBJ1-6	few	TRBD1	TGTGCCAGCAGTTTCGGGGCGGGGACAGGCGAGGTCTCCCTCCACTTT	CASSFGAGTGEVSLHF
TRBV12-3/TRBV12-4	13	TRBJ1-2	NA	NA	TGTGCCAGCAGCCATGCCTTGCAGCAGGGCTACACCTTC	CASSHALQQGYTF
TRBV7-3	15	TRBJ1-1	many	NA	TGTGCCAGCAGCCCAGAGAGGGAGACAGTCACTGAAGCTTTCTTT	CASSPERETVTEAFF
TRBV20-1	13	TRBJ2-5	many	NA	TGCAGTGCTAGTCAGAGCAACCAAGAGACCCAGTACTTC	CSASQSNQETQYF
TRBV9	15	TRBJ2-7	many	TRBD2	TGTGCCAGCAGCGTAGAAGGAGGGACTACGCGAGAGCAGTACTTC	CASSVEGGTTREQYF
TRBV27	14	TRBJ1-1	NA	NA	TGTGCCAGCAGTTTATCGGCTGGGGGCTCAGAAGCTTTCTTT	CASSLSAGGSEAFF
TRBV4-1	14	TRBJ2-7	few	NA	TGCGCCAGCAGCCAAGAGGACAGCTACGGCGAGCAGTACTTC	CASSQEDSYGEQYF
TRBV15	17	TRBJ1-5	many	NA	TGTGCCACCAGCAGAGGGGCAGGGATGCGAGGTAGGGAGCCCCAGCATTTT	CATSRGAGMRGREPQHF
TRBV12-3/TRBV12-4	12	TRBJ2-7	NA	NA	TGTGCCAGCAGCAAGGGACTCGACGAGCAGTACTTC	CASSKGLDEQYF
TRBV19	13	TRBJ2-5	NA	NA	TGTGCCAGTAGTATGGCAGGGCAAGAGACCCAGTACTTC	CASSMAGQETQYF
TRBV20-1	13	TRBJ2-7	few	TRBD2	TGCAGTGCTTGGCGGGAGGGCCGGGGGGAGCAGTACTTC	CSAWREGRGEQYF
TRBV28	16	TRBJ1-5	NA	NA	TGTGCCAGCGAGGTCGTAGGGGTAAATAGCAATCAGCCCCAGCATTTT	CASEVVGVNSNQPQHF
TRBV28	19	TRBJ2-7	many	TRBD2	TGTGCCAGCAGTTTTCTGGTGCGGCTAGCGGGGGGCCTCTCCTACGAGCAGTACTTC	CASSFLVRLAGGLSYEQYF
TRBV6-1	15	TRBJ2-5	once	NA	TGTGCCAGCAGTGAGGAGGGGGGGTCACAAGAGACCCAGTACTTC	CASSEEGGSQETQYF
TRBV2	17	TRBJ1-6	many	NA	TGTGCCAGCAGTGAAGGGACACAGGGCTTTCATAATTCACCCCTCCACTTT	CASSEGTQGFHNSPLHF
TRBV6-2/TRBV6-3	13	TRBJ2-7	NA	TRBD1	TGTGCCAGCAGTTTCCGGACAGGAAGCGAGCAGTACTTC	CASSFRTGSEQYF
TRBV19	15	TRBJ1-5	few	NA	TGTGCCAGTAGTACGGGACGGCTCATTTTTCAGCCCCAGCATTTT	CASSTGRLIFQPQHF
TRBV20-1	12	TRBJ1-3	many	NA	TGCAGTGCTAGTAAACTTGGAAACACCATATATTTT	CSASKLGNTIYF
TRBV7-2	15	TRBJ1-2	many	NA	TGTGCCAGCAGCACCCGACGGACGCTCTTTGATGGCTACACCTTC	CASSTRRTLFDGYTF
TRBV25-1	15	TRBJ1-3	many	NA	TGTGCCAGCAGTGAATCTCGGCCTACTGGAAACACCATATATTTT	CASSESRPTGNTIYF
TRBV6-5	15	TRBJ2-2	many	NA	TGTGCCAGCAGTTACTTGGGACTCATGACCGGGGAGCTGTTTTTT	CASSYLGLMTGELFF
TRBV6-1	14	TRBJ1-2	many	TRBD1	TGTGCCAGCAGTGAAGCGGGGACAGCCTATGGCTACACCTTC	CASSEAGTAYGYTF
TRBV10-3	13	TRBJ1-1	few	TRBD1	TGTGCCATTGGACAGGGTGAGAACACTGAAGCTTTCTTT	CAIGQGENTEAFF
TRBV7-8	15	TRBJ2-7	many	NA	TGTGCCAGCAGCTTAGACCAGTTCGCCGGCTACGAGCAGTACTTC	CASSLDQFAGYEQYF